This T cell receptor (beta chain) originates from a study of blood T cell repertoires in COVID-19. Overall study: Material from acute and convalescent COVID-19 was sourced from the United States, Italy and Spain.

The CDR3 is made up of 15 amino acids. V lost 1 base and J 0 bases, leaving 9 bases between the germline ends. Germline-derived CDR1 and CDR2 are SGHVS and FNYEAQ. In the original analysis: For nucleated cells, counts were estimated from reference gene primer amplification. Measured with immunoSEQ multiplex PCR; TCRdb has only the in-frame clones, and not every one. That table gives V, J and clone size, and the DNA gave D and trimming. The sample includes 180,000 or so clones, 70% to 80% of them seen just once. The specimen sequenced was PBMCs or T cells enriched from blood (not recorded which). This chain links TRBV7-6 with TRBJ2-5; tentatively, D is TRBD1 (5 bases). This sequence originates from a man aged 60-69 years who had been exposed to COVID-19. CDR3 region: CASSLGQTYQETQYF. In DNA form, the CDR3 reads TGTGCCAGCAGCTTAGGACAGACGTACCAAGAGACCCAGTACTTC.